This T cell receptor (beta chain) was documented in a study of blood T cell repertoires in COVID-19. Study-wide background: Italy, Spain and the United States were the sources of the convalescent and acute COVID-19 samples. T cells, B-cell-depleted T cells, or PBMCs provided the cDNA or gDNA that served as material.

V lost 4 bases, J lost 4 bases, and 4 bases stayed unmatched. Germline V gene data show CDR1 as LNHNV and CDR2 as YYDKDF (reference sequence). CDR3 length equals 14 residues. Original processing methods: Estimation of nucleated cell counts relied on the amplification of reference gene primers. Measured with immunoSEQ multiplex PCR; TCRdb has only the in-frame clones, and not every one. That table furnishes V, J and clone size, whereas the DNA furnished D and trimming. Counted here are roughly 90,000 clones, roughly 82% occurring once; the ten biggest clones make up 20% to 30%. This receptor was identified in a human donor in a cohort sampled during active COVID-19. Sequencing used peripheral blood. The chain couples TRBV15 to TRBJ2-4; 7 bases match TRBD1. The CDR3 sequence: CATSMGQLKNIQYF. The CDR3 DNA is TGTGCCACCAGCATGGGACAGTTAAAAAACATTCAGTACTTC.